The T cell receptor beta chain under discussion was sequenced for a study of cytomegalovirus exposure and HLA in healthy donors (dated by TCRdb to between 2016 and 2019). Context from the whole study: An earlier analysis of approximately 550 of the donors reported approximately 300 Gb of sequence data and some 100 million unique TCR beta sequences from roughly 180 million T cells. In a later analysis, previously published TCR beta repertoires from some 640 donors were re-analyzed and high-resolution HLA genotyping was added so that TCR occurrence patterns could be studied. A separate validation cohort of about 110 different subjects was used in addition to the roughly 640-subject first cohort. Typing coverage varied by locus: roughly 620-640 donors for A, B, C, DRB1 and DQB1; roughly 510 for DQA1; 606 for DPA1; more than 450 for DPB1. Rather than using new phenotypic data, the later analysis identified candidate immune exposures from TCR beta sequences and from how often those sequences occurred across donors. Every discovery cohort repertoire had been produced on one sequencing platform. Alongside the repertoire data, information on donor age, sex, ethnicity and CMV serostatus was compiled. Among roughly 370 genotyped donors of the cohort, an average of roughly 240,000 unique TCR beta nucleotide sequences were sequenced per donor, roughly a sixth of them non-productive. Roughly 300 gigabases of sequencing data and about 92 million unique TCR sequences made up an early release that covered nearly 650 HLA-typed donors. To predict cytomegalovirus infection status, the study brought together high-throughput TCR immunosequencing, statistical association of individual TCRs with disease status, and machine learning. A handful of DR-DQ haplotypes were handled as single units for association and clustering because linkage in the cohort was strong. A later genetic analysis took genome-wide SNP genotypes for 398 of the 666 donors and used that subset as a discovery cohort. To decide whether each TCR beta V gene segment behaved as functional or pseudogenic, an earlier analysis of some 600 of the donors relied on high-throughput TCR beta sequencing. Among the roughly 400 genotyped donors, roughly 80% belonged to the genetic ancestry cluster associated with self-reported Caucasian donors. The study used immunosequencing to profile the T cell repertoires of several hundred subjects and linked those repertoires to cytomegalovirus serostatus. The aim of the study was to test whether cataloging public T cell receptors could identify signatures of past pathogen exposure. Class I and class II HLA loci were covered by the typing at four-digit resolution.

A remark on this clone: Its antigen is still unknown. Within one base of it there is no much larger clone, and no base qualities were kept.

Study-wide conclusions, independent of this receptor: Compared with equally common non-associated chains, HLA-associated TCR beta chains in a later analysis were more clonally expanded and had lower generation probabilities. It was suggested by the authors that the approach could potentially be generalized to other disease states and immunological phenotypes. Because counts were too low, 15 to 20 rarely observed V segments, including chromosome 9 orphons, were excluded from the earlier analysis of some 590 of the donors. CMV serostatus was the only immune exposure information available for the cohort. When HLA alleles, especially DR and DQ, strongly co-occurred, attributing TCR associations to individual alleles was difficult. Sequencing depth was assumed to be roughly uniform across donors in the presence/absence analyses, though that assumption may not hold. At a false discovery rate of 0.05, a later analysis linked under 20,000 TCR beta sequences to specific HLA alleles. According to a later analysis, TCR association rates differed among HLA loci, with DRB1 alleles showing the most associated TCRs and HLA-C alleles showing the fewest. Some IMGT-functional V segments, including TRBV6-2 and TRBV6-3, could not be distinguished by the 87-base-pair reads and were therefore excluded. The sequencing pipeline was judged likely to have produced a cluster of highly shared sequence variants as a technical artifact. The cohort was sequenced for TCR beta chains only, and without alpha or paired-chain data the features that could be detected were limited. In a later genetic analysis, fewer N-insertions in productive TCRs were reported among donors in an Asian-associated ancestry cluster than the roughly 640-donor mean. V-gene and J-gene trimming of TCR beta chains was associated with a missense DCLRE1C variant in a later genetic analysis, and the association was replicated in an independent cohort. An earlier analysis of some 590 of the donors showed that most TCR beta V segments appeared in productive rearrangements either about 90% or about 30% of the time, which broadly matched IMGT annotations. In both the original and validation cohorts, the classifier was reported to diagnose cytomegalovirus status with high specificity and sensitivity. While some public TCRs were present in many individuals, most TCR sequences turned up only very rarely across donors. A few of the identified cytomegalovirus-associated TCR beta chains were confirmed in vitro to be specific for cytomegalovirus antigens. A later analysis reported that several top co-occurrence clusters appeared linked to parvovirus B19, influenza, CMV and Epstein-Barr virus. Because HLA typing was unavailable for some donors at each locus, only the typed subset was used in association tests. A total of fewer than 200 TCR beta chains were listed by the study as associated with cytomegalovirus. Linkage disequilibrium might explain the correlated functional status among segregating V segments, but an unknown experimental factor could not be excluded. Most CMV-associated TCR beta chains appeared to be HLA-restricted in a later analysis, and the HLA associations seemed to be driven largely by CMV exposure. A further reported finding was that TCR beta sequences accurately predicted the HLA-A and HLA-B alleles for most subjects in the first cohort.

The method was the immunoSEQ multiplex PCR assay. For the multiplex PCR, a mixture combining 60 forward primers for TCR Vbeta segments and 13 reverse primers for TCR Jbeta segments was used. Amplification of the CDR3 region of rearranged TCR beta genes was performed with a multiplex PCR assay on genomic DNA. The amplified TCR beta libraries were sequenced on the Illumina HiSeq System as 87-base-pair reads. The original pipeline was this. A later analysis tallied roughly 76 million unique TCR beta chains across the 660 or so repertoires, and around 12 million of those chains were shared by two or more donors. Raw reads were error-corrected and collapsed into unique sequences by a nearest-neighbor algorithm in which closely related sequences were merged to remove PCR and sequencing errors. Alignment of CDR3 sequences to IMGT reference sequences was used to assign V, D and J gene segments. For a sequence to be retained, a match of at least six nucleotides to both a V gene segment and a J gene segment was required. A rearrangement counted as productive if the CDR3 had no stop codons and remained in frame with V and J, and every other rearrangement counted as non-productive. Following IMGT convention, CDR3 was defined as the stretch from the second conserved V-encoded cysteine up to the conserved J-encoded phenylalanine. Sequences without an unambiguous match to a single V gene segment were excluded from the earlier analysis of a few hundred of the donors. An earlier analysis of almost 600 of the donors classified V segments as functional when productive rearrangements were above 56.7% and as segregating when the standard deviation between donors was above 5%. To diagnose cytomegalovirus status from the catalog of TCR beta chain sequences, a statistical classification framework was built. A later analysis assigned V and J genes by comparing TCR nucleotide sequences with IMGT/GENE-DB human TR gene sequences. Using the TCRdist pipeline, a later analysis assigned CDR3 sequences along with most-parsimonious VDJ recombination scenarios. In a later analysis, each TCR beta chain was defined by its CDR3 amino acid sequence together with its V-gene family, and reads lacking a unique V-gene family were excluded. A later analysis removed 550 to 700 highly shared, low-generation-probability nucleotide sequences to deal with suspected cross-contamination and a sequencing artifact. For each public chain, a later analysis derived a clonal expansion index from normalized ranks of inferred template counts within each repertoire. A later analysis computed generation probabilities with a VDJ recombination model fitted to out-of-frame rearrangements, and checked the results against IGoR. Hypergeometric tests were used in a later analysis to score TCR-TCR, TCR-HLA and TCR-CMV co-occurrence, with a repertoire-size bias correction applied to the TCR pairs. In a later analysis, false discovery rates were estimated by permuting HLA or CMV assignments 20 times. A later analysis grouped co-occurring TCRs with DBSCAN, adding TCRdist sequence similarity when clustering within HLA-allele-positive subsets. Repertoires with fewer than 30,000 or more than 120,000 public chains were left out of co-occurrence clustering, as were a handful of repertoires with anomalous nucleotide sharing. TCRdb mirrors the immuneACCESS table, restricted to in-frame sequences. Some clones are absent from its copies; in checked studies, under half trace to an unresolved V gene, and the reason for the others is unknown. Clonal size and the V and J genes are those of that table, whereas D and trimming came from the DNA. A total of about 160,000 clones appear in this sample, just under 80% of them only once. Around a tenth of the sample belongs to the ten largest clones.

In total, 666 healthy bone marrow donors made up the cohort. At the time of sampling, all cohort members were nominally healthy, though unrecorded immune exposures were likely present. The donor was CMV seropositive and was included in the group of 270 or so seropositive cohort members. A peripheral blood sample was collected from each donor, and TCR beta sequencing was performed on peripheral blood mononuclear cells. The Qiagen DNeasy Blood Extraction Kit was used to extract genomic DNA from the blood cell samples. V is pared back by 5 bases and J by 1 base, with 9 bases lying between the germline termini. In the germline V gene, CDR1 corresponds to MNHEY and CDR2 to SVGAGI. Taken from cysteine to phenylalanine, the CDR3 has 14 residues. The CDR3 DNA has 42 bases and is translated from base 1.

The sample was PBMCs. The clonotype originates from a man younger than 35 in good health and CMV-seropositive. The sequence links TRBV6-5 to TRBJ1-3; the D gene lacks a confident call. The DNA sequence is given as TGTGCCAGCAGTACGGCGGGTTCTGGAAACACCATATATTTT. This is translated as CASSTAGSGNTIYF.